This entry is about one T cell receptor beta chain. With V trimmed by 9 bases and J by 3 bases, 12 bases remained unmatched. The germline CDR1 and CDR2 sequences are MNHEY and SMNVEV (reference sequence). This CDR3 is 15 amino acids long. Generated by immunoSEQ multiplex PCR, the TCRdb table keeps only in-frame clones and is missing some. The data contain around 41,000 clones, about nine tenths of them seen just once; the ten biggest clones take up less than 3.5%. The data derive from a study of T cells in localized non-small cell lung cancer. The rearrangement links TRBV27 to TRBJ1-1; 8 nucleotides line up with TRBD1. The sample was peripheral blood, taken before any cancer treatment. This TCR was sampled from a female donor at least 60 years old with stage I squamous cell lung carcinoma. The CDR3 spells CASRYSGGAYTEAFF. The CDR3, as DNA: TGTGCCAGTAGATACTCAGGGGGCGCATACACTGAAGCTTTCTTT.